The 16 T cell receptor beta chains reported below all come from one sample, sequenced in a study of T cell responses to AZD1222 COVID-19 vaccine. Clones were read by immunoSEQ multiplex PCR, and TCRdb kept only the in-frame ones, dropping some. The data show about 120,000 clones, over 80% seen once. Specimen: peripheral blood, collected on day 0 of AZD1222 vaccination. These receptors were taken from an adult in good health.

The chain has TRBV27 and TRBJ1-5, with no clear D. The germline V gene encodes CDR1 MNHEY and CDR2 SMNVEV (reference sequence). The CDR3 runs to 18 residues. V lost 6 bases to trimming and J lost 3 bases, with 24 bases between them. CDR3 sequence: CASSPAKGIANHNQPQHF. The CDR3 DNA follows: TGTGCCAGCAGCCCCGCCAAGGGTATCGCGAACCACAATCAGCCCCAGCATTTT.

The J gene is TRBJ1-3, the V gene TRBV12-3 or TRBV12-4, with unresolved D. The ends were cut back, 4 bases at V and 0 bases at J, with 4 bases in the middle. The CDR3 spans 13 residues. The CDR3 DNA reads TGTGCCAGCAGTTGGAGCTCTGGAAACACCATATATTTT. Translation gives CASSWSSGNTIYF.

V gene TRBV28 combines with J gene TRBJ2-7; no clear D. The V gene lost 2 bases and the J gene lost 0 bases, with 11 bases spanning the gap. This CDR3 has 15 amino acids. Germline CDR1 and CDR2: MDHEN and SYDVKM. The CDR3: CASSLGVTGSYEQYF. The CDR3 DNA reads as TGTGCCAGCAGTTTAGGTGTCACCGGCTCCTACGAGCAGTACTTC.

The DNA of the CDR3 is TGTGCCAGCAGCTCGGAGGCGCTGAGTTCACCCCTCCACTTT. Protein product: CASSSEALSSPLHF. V gene TRBV7-8 combines with J gene TRBJ1-6; D unresolved. The germline gives CDR1 SGHVS, CDR2 FQNEAQ. The CDR3 covers 14 residues. Trimming pared 4 bases from V and 9 bases from J, leaving 13 bases between. The entire variable domain, with the rest obtained from reference TRBV7-8 and TRBJ1-6, is as follows: GAGVSQSPRYKVAKRGQDVALRCDPISGHVSLFWYQQALGQGPEFLTYFQNEAQLDKSGLPSDRFFAERPEGSVSTLKIQRTQQEDSAVYLCASSSEALSSPLHFGNGTRLTVT.

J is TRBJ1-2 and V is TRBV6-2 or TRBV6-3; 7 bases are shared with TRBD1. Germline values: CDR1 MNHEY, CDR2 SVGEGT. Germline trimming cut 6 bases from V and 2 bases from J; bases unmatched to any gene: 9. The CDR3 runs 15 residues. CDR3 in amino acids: CASSKGQTLNYGYTF. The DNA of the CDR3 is TGTGCCAGCAGCAAGGGACAGACGCTAAACTATGGCTACACCTTC.

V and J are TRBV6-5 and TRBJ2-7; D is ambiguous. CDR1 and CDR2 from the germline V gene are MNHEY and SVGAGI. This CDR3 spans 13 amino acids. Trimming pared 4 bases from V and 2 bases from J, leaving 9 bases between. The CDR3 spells CASSSTGAYEQYF. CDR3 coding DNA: TGTGCCAGCAGTTCAACGGGTGCCTACGAGCAGTACTTC.

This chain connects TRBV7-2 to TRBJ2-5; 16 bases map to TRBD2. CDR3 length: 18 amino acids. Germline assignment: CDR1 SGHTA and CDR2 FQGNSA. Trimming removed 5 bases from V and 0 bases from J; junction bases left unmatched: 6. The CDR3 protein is CASSTGLAGGPYQETQYF. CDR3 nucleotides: TGTGCCAGCAGCACGGGACTAGCGGGGGGGCCGTACCAAGAGACCCAGTACTTC.

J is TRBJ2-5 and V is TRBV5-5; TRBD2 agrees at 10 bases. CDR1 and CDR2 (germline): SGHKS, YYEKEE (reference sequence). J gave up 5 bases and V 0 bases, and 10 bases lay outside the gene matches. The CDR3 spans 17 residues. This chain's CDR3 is CASSLEASGSSGETQYF. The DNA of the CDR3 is TGTGCCAGCAGCTTGGAGGCTAGCGGGAGCTCCGGGGAGACCCAGTACTTC.

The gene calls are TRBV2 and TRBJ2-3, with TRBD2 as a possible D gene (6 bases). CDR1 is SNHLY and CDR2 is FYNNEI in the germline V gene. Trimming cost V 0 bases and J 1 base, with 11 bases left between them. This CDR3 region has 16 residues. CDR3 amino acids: CASSEAEGSGTDTQYF. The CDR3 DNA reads TGTGCCAGCAGTGAAGCGGAGGGGAGCGGCACAGATACGCAGTATTTT.

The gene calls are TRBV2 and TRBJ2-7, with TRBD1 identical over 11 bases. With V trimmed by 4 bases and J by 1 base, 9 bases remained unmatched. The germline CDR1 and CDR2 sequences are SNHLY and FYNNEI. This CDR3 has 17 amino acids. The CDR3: CASSASYGQGASYEQYF. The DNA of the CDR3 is TGTGCCAGCAGTGCCTCTTACGGACAGGGGGCTTCCTACGAGCAGTACTTC.

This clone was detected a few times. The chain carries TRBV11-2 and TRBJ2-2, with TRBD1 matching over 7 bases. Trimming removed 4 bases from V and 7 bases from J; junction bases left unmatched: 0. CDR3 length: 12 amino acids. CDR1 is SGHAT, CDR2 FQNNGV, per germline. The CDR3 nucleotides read TGTGCCAGCAGCTCAGGGGGCGGGGAGCTGTTTTTT. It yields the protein CASSSGGGELFF.

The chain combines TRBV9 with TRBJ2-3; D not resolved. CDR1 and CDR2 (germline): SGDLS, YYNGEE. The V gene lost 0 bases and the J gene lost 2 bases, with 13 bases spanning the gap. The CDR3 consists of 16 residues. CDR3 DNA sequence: TGTGCCAGCAGCGTAGAGGGCAACTTCTTCACAGATACGCAGTATTTT. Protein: CASSVEGNFFTDTQYF.

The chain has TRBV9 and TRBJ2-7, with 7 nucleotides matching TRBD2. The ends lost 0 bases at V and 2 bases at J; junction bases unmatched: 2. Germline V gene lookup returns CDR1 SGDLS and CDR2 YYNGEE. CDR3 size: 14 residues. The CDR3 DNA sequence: TGTGCCAGCAGCGTAGACGGGACTACCTACGAGCAGTACTTC. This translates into CASSVDGTTYEQYF.

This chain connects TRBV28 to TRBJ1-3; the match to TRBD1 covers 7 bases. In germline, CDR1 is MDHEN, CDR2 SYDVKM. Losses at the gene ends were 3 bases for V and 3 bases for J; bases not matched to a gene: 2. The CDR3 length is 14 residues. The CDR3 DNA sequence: TGTGCCAGCAGTTTCTACAGGGGTGGAAACACCATATATTTT. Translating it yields CASSFYRGGNTIYF.

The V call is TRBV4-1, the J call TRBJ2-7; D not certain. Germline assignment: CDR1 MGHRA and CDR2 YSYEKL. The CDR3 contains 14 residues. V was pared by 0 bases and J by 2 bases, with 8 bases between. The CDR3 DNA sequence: TGCGCCAGCAGCCAAGAAGGCAGGCCCTACGAGCAGTACTTC. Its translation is CASSQEGRPYEQYF.

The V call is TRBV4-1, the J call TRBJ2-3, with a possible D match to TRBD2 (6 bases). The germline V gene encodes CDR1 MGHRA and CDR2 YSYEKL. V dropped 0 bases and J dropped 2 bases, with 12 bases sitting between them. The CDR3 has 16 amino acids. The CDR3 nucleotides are TGCGCCAGCAGCCAAGAAAATAGCGGATACACAGATACGCAGTATTTT. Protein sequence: CASSQENSGYTDTQYF.